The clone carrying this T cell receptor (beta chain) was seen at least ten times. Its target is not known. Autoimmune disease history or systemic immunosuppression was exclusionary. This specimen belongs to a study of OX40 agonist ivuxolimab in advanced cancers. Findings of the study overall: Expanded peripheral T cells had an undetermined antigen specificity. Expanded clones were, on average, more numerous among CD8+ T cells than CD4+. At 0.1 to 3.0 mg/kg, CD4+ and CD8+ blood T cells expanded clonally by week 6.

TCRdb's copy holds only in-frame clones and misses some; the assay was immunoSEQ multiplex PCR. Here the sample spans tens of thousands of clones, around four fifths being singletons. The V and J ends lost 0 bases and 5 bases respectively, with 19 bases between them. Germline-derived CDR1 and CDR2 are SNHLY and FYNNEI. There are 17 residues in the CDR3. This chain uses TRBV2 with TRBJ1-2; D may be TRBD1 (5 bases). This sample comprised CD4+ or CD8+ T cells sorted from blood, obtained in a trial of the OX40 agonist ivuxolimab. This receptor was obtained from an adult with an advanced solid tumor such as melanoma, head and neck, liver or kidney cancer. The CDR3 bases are TGTGCCAGCAGTGAAGCGAAAGGGACGTCCCAGCGATATGGCTACACCTTC. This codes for CASSEAKGTSQRYGYTF.